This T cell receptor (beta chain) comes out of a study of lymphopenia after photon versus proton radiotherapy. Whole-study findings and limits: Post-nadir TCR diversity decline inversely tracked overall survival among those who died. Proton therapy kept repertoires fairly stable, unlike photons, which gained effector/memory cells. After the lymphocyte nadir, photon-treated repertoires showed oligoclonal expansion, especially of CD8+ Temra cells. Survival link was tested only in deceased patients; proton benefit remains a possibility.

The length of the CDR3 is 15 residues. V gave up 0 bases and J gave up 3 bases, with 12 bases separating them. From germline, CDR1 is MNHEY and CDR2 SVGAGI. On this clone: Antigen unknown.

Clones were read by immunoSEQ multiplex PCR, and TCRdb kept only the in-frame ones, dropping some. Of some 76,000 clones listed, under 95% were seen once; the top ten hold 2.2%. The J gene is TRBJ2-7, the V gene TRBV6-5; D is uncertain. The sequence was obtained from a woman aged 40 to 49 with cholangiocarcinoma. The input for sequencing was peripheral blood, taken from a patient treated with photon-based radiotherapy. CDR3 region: CASSYSGYRYYEQYF. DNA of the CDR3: TGTGCCAGCAGTTACTCTGGTTACAGATACTACGAGCAGTACTTC.